One sample yielded the 17 T cell receptor beta chains listed below, sequenced in a study of T cell responses to AZD1222 COVID-19 vaccine. The repertoire was sequenced with immunoSEQ multiplex PCR; TCRdb's copy has only in-frame clones and lacks some. The sample yields about 120,000 clones, roughly 90% seen once. This specimen was peripheral blood, taken 28 days after the second AZD1222 dose. These receptors were collected from an adult who received the AZD1222 COVID-19 vaccine.

The V and J genes are TRBV5-1 and TRBJ2-1; 7 bases line up with TRBD2. This CDR3 contains 16 residues. Germline values: CDR1 SGHRS, CDR2 YFSETQ. The V and J ends lost 2 bases and 4 bases, in that order; junction bases with no gene match: 9. This CDR3 is CASSFPLAGMYNEQFF. The DNA of the CDR3 is TGCGCCAGCAGCTTTCCCTTAGCGGGTATGTACAATGAGCAGTTCTTC.

The chain is built from TRBV2 and TRBJ2-3; 12 nucleotides line up with TRBD2. J lost 8 bases, V lost 2 bases, and 8 bases had no gene match. The CDR3 contains 16 residues. Per the germline V gene, CDR1 is SNHLY and CDR2 is FYNNEI. This CDR3 reads CASSETSGRNAGTQYF. In nucleotides, the CDR3 is TGTGCCAGCAGTGAAACTAGCGGGAGGAATGCGGGTACGCAGTATTTT.

CDR3 sequence (DNA): TGCGCCAGCAGCCAAGATGGCAGATGGGTGGGGCAGTACTTC. Translation: CASSQDGRWVGQYF. The V call is TRBV4-1, the J call TRBJ2-7, with D unresolved. The CDR3 consists of 14 residues. Germline V CDR1 and CDR2: MGHRA, YSYEKL. Trimming took 0 bases from V and 9 from J, leaving 15 bases between them.

The chain has TRBV9 and TRBJ2-3; 12 nucleotides agree with TRBD2. The CDR3 is made up of 18 amino acids. V gave up 4 bases and J gave up 5 bases; unmatched junction bases: 14. In germline, CDR1 is SGDLS, CDR2 YYNGEE. In DNA, the CDR3 is TGTGCCAGCAGCTCGTGGGCTAGCGGGGGGGCTCCGGAAGATACGCAGTATTTT. Translation gives CASSSWASGGAPEDTQYF.

This sequence joins TRBV3-1 (or the pseudogene TRBV3-2) and TRBJ1-2; D may be TRBD1 (6 bases). This CDR3 contains 16 residues. The V end lost 0 bases, the J end lost 4 bases, and 15 bases lay between the germline ends. Germline V gene lookup returns CDR1 LGHDT and CDR2 YNNKEL (reference sequence). CDR3 residues: CASSQEGTRSPYGYTF. CDR3 nucleotide sequence: TGTGCCAGCAGCCAAGAAGGGACACGGTCCCCCTATGGCTACACCTTC.

This sequence joins TRBV19 and TRBJ1-3; possible D gene TRBD1, 5 bases. V was trimmed by 8 bases and J by 4 bases, leaving 9 bases between them. CDR1 is LNHDA and CDR2 is SQIVND in the germline V gene (reference sequence). The CDR3 is 12 residues long. CDR3 DNA sequence: TGTGCCAGTGATGGGGGAGGAAACACCATATATTTT. Its translation is CASDGGGNTIYF.

V usage is TRBV9 and J usage is TRBJ2-3, with D possibly being TRBD2 (6 bases). The germline gives CDR1 SGDLS, CDR2 YYNGEE. Trimming pared 3 bases from V and 2 bases from J, leaving 10 bases between. The CDR3 runs 14 residues. CDR3 residues: CASSAWTNTDTQYF. CDR3 sequence (DNA): TGTGCCAGCAGCGCCTGGACTAACACAGATACGCAGTATTTT.

The chain recombines TRBV28 with TRBJ2-1, with no clear D. This CDR3 is built from 13 residues. Germline assignment: CDR1 MDHEN and CDR2 SYDVKM. V was pared by 2 bases and J by 2 bases, with 4 bases between. CDR3: CASSLAAYNEQFF. The CDR3 bases are TGTGCCAGCAGTTTAGCGGCCTACAATGAGCAGTTCTTC. The whole variable domain, filled in from reference TRBV28 and TRBJ2-1, reads DVKVTQSSRYLVKRTGEKVFLECVQDMDHENMFWYRQDPGLGLRLIYFSYDVKMKEKGDIPEGYSVSREKKERFSLILESASTNQTSMYLCASSLAAYNEQFFGPGTRLTVL.

The chain combines TRBV14 with TRBJ2-1; 10 bases match TRBD2. The CDR3 extends over 21 amino acids. The germline CDR1 and CDR2 sequences are SGHDN and FVKESK. The V gene end was trimmed by 0 bases and the J gene end by 0 bases; junction bases not matched to a gene: 14. The CDR3 here is CASSQDPWRSSGGSSYNEQFF. The CDR3 nucleotides are TGTGCCAGCAGCCAAGATCCGTGGAGGTCTAGCGGGGGAAGCTCCTACAATGAGCAGTTCTTC.

A remark on this clone: The same CDR3 also results from other DNA sequences found in this sample. The genes are TRBV5-1 and TRBJ1-3, with D possibly TRBD1 on 6 matching bases. Trimming removed 1 base at V and 1 base at J, with 9 bases between. In germline, CDR1 is SGHRS, CDR2 YFSETQ. There are 15 residues in the CDR3. The CDR3 sequence is CASSLIGGSGNTIYF. In DNA, the CDR3 is TGCGCCAGCAGCTTGATAGGGGGGTCTGGAAACACCATATATTTT.

The J gene is TRBJ1-1, the V gene TRBV5-1; a possible D gene is TRBD1 (5 bases). Trimming cost V 1 base and J 5 bases, with 9 bases left between them. The CDR3 runs to 13 residues. From germline, CDR1 is SGHRS and CDR2 YFSETQ. Written as DNA, the CDR3 is TGCGCCAGCAGCTTGTTCGGGGGTACTGAAGCTTTCTTT. Translation: CASSLFGGTEAFF. Together with reference TRBV5-1 and TRBJ1-1, the CDR3 gives the full variable domain: KAGVTQTPRYLIKTRGQQVTLSCSPISGHRSVSWYQQTPGQGLQFLFEYFSETQRNKGNFPGRFSGRQFSNSRSEMNVSTLELGDSALYLCASSLFGGTEAFFGQGTRLTVV.

This clone showed up just once. The chain employs TRBV18 and TRBJ1-1; D gene unclear. Trimming pared 4 bases from V and 3 bases from J, leaving 15 bases between. The V gene's germline CDR1 is KGHSH and CDR2 LQKENI. The CDR3 totals 15 residues. The DNA for the CDR3 is TGTGCCAGCTCACGGAGTTTGACTGAGGACACTGAAGCTTTCTTT. Residues: CASSRSLTEDTEAFF. Together with reference TRBV18 and TRBJ1-1, the CDR3 gives the full variable domain: NAGVMQNPRHLVRRRGQEARLRCSPMKGHSHVYWYRQLPEEGLKFMVYLQKENIIDESGMPKERFSAEFPKEGPSILRIQQVVRGDSAAYFCASSRSLTEDTEAFFGQGTRLTVV.

J is TRBJ1-1 and V is TRBV6-5; D uncertain. The CDR3 is made up of 13 amino acids. Germline loops: CDR1 MNHEY, CDR2 SVGAGI. V lost 6 bases and J 6 bases, leaving 14 bases between the germline ends. The CDR3 coding sequence is TGTGCCAGCAGCCTCGAGAGGACCTCTGAAGCTTTCTTT. This gives the protein CASSLERTSEAFF.

The chain links TRBV6-5 to TRBJ2-7; 9 bases align to TRBD1. Germline CDR1 and CDR2: MNHEY and SVGAGI. The length of the CDR3 is 16 residues. J lost 0 bases, V lost 0 bases, and 3 bases had no gene match. The CDR3, as DNA: TGTGCCAGCAGTTACTCAGGGACAGGGAACTCCTACGAGCAGTACTTC. This sequence encodes CASSYSGTGNSYEQYF.

CDR3 region: CASSPDGQPPNEKLFF. CDR3 DNA sequence: TGTGCCAGCAGTCCAGACGGACAGCCGCCTAATGAAAAACTGTTTTTT. The chain recombines TRBV27 with TRBJ1-4; D is possibly TRBD1 (6 bases). The V gene's germline CDR1 is MNHEY and CDR2 SMNVEV (reference sequence). The V and J ends lost 5 bases and 3 bases respectively, with 16 bases between them. The CDR3 is 16 residues long. The entire variable domain, with the rest obtained from reference TRBV27 and TRBJ1-4, is as follows: EAQVTQNPRYLITVTGKKLTVTCSQNMNHEYMSWYRQDPGLGLRQIYYSMNVEVTDKGDVPEGYKVSRKEKRNFPLILESPSPNQTSLYFCASSPDGQPPNEKLFFGSGTQLSVL.

The CDR3 DNA reads TGTGCCAGCAGCTTAGATCCGGGGGCGGGAGGGCCAGGAGATACGCAGTATTTT. Its protein is CASSLDPGAGGPGDTQYF. This sequence joins TRBV11-2 and TRBJ2-3; 9 bases match TRBD2. V shed 0 bases and J 5 bases; nucleotides not matched to a gene: 12. Per the germline V gene, CDR1 is SGHAT and CDR2 is FQNNGV. The length of the CDR3 is 18 residues.

The chain recombines TRBV5-4 with TRBJ1-5; no clear D gene. Germline CDR1 reads SGHNT; CDR2 reads YYREEE (reference sequence). Trimming removed 0 bases from V and 4 bases from J, with 2 bases in between. This CDR3 contains 12 residues. The DNA of the CDR3 is TGTGCCAGCAGCTTGGGTAATCAGCCCCAGCATTTT. This encodes CASSLGNQPQHF.